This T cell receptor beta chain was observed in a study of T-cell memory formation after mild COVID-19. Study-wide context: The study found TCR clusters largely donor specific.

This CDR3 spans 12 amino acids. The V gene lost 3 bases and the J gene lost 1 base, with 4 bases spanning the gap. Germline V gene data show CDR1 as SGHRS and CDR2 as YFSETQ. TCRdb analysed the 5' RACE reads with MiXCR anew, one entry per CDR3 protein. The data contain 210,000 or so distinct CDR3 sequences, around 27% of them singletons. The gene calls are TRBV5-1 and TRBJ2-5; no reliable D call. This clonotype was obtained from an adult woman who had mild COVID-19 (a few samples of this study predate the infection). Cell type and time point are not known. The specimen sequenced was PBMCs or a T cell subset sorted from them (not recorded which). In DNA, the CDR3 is TGCGCCAGCAGCTCCAGCCAAGAGACCCAGTACTTC. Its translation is CASSSSQETQYF.